Shown below are 20 T cell receptor beta chains from a single sample sequenced in a study of blood T cell repertoires in COVID-19. Profiled with immunoSEQ multiplex PCR; TCRdb holds only in-frame clones, not every one. The sample has roughly 200,000 clones; roughly 80% are singletons. The sequenced sample was peripheral blood. These TCRs come from a woman aged 40 to 49 with COVID-19, enrolled during active disease.

This clone has only a few counts. This sequence joins TRBV29-1 and TRBJ1-1, with a tentative D call TRBD1 (5 bases). The CDR3 is 17 residues long. CDR1 and CDR2 (germline): SQVTM, ANQGSEA. V lost 8 bases to trimming and J lost 0 bases, with 25 bases between them. DNA of the CDR3: TGCAGCCCCCCTTCCAGTGGGGGGGAGCGTTTGAACACTGAAGCTTTCTTT. Its translation: CSPPSSGGERLNTEAFF.

The chain joins TRBV18 to TRBJ2-4; 7 bases match TRBD2. In germline, CDR1 is KGHSH, CDR2 LQKENI. V gave up 0 bases and J gave up 9 bases; unmatched junction bases: 8. The CDR3 totals 15 residues. The chain's CDR3 is CASSPPFAGRVIQYF. The CDR3, as DNA: TGTGCCAGCTCACCACCGTTTGCGGGGAGGGTCATTCAGTACTTC. The whole variable domain, filled in from reference TRBV18 and TRBJ2-4, reads NAGVMQNPRHLVRRRGQEARLRCSPMKGHSHVYWYRQLPEEGLKFMVYLQKENIIDESGMPKERFSAEFPKEGPSILRIQQVVRGDSAAYFCASSPPFAGRVIQYFGAGTRLSVL.

The chain has TRBV6-4 and TRBJ2-2; 8 bases line up with TRBD2. Germline-derived CDR1 and CDR2 are MRHNA and SNTAGT. This CDR3 comprises 14 residues. Unmatched junction bases numbered 3, after V lost 6 bases and J lost 3 bases. The CDR3 loop is CASRGLADTGELFF. In nucleotides, the CDR3 is TGTGCCAGCAGAGGACTAGCCGACACCGGGGAGCTGTTTTTT.

V is TRBV30 and J is TRBJ1-1; TRBD1 aligns across 8 bases. Germline CDR1 reads GTSNPN; CDR2 reads SVGIG (reference sequence). The CDR3 covers 13 residues. After removal of 6 bases from V and 5 bases from J, the junction contained 8 bases not matched to a gene. The DNA of the CDR3 is TGTGCCTGTCGACAGGGGATTCGGACTGAAGCTTTCTTT. It is translated as CACRQGIRTEAFF.

The V gene is TRBV10-3, the J gene TRBJ2-1, with TRBD2 as a possible D gene (6 bases). The CDR3 runs 15 residues. Germline CDR1 ENHRY, CDR2 SYGVKD. The V and J ends lost 4 bases and 3 bases respectively, with 13 bases between them. CDR3 DNA: TGTGCCATCAGTGCTACGGGAGTAATCTACAATGAGCAGTTCTTC. This gives the protein CAISATGVIYNEQFF.

The V and J genes are TRBV10-2 and TRBJ2-4, with D perhaps matching TRBD2 (6 bases). The CDR3 has 15 amino acids. Germline V gene sequence: CDR1 WSHSY, CDR2 SAAADI. Trimming removed 3 bases from V and 0 bases from J, with 9 bases in between. CDR3 protein: CASSDRELAKNIQYF. In DNA, the CDR3 is TGCGCCAGCAGTGACCGGGAGTTAGCCAAAAACATTCAGTACTTC.

The V gene is TRBV4-1, the J gene TRBJ2-2; possible D gene TRBD2, 6 bases. Germline V gene data show CDR1 as MGHRA and CDR2 as YSYEKL. V was cut by 1 base and J by 5 bases, with 17 bases left in between. There are 17 residues in the CDR3. CDR3 residues: CASSQVRGGVKTGELFF. The DNA of the CDR3 is TGCGCCAGCAGCCAAGTAAGGGGAGGAGTTAAGACCGGGGAGCTGTTTTTT.

The V gene is TRBV3-1 (or the pseudogene TRBV3-2), the J gene TRBJ1-1; D is ambiguous. CDR1 LGHDT and CDR2 YNNKEL come from the germline V gene (reference sequence). The V gene lost 6 bases and the J gene lost 2 bases, with 10 bases spanning the gap. The CDR3 runs 13 residues. The CDR3, as DNA: TGTGCCAGCAGTCCTCACATAAACACTGAAGCTTTCTTT. Protein sequence: CASSPHINTEAFF.

This clone has a handful of counts. The genes are TRBV6-5 and TRBJ2-7, with unresolved D. Germline V CDR1 and CDR2: MNHEY, SVGAGI. The V and J ends lost 0 bases and 0 bases respectively, with 6 bases between them. The CDR3 has 14 residues. Here the CDR3 DNA reads TGTGCCAGCAGTTACTCCCCGAGCTCCTACGAGCAGTACTTC. Its translation is CASSYSPSSYEQYF.

This chain joins TRBV11-2 and TRBJ1-1; TRBD1 agrees at 7 bases. CDR3 length: 15 residues. Trimming took 3 bases from V and 4 from J; bases not matched to a gene: 8. CDR1 SGHAT and CDR2 FQNNGV come from the germline V gene. CDR3 sequence reads: CASSFGPGGSTEAFF. The CDR3, as DNA: TGTGCCAGCAGCTTCGGCCCAGGGGGGAGCACTGAAGCTTTCTTT.

This chain uses TRBV6-6 with TRBJ2-7; no reliable D call. Germline-derived CDR1 and CDR2 are MNHNY and SVGAGI (reference sequence). This CDR3 has 13 amino acids. V was shortened by 5 bases and J by 5 bases, with 13 bases between the two germline ends. CDR3 DNA: TGTGCCAGCAGTATTTATAAGAGTAACGAGCAGTACTTC. Amino acid sequence: CASSIYKSNEQYF.

The chain employs TRBV7-9 and TRBJ1-1; D uncertain. This CDR3 has 13 residues. The germline V and J ends were trimmed by 2 bases and 3 bases, with 7 bases remaining between them. Germline CDR1 reads SEHNR; CDR2 reads FQNEAQ (reference sequence). The CDR3 here is CASSLQVDTEAFF. In nucleotides, the CDR3 is TGTGCCAGCAGCTTACAGGTCGACACTGAAGCTTTCTTT.

The chain has TRBV10-2 and TRBJ2-1, with 12 bases matching TRBD2. J was trimmed by 0 bases and V by 6 bases; bases with no gene match: 12. Germline V CDR1 and CDR2: WSHSY, SAAADI. This CDR3 is built from 19 residues. This CDR3 reads CASSVPLAGGLSSYNEQFF. CDR3 nucleotides: TGCGCCAGCAGCGTCCCACTAGCGGGAGGACTCAGCTCCTACAATGAGCAGTTCTTC.

The sample holds one count of this clone. V is TRBV5-1 and J is TRBJ2-1, with TRBD2 matching over 9 bases. Trimming cost V 3 bases and J 4 bases; bases outside gene matches: 8. CDR3 length: 16 amino acids. The germline V gene encodes CDR1 SGHRS and CDR2 YFSETQ. The CDR3 bases are TGCGCCAGCAGCTCGGGGAGCGGGGGGCTGTACAATGAGCAGTTCTTC. Protein sequence: CASSSGSGGLYNEQFF.

The J gene is TRBJ2-7, the V gene TRBV2, with 12 nucleotides matching TRBD1. The CDR3 has 15 residues. Per germline, CDR1 SNHLY and CDR2 FYNNEI. V lost 7 bases to trimming and J lost 5 bases; unmatched junction nucleotides: 9. CDR3 residues: CASNTPGQGADEQYF. CDR3 DNA sequence: TGTGCCAGCAATACCCCGGGACAGGGGGCCGACGAGCAGTACTTC.

The V call is TRBV4-3, the J call TRBJ1-2; 9 positions agree with TRBD1. V trimming: 4 bases; J trimming: 9 bases; junction bases outside the gene matches: 6. Germline V lookup: CDR1 LGHNA, CDR2 YSLEER. This CDR3 has 13 amino acids. The CDR3 sequence: CASSPGQGSRYTF. The DNA of the CDR3 is TGCGCCAGCAGCCCCGGACAGGGGAGTCGCTACACCTTC.

This chain links TRBV5-1 with TRBJ1-1; perhaps TRBD1 as D (5 bases). The germline V gene encodes CDR1 SGHRS and CDR2 YFSETQ. V lost 0 bases and J lost 4, with 10 bases in between. The CDR3 has 14 residues. The CDR3 nucleotides read TGCGCCAGCAGCTTGGACGGACAACGCACTGAAGCTTTCTTT. It encodes CASSLDGQRTEAFF.

About this clone itself: Other DNA variants within this sample encode the same CDR3. The genes are TRBV18 and TRBJ2-3, with 7 bases fitting TRBD1. Per the germline V gene, CDR1 is KGHSH and CDR2 is LQKENI. With V trimmed by 1 base and J by 6 bases, 4 bases remained unmatched. CDR3 length equals 14 residues. Written as DNA, the CDR3 is TGTGCCAGCTCACCACAGGGGGCTTGGGATACGCAGTATTTT. Protein product: CASSPQGAWDTQYF. Full variable domain (missing parts from reference TRBV18 and TRBJ2-3): NAGVMQNPRHLVRRRGQEARLRCSPMKGHSHVYWYRQLPEEGLKFMVYLQKENIIDESGMPKERFSAEFPKEGPSILRIQQVVRGDSAAYFCASSPQGAWDTQYFGPGTRLTVL.

The chain links TRBV4-2 to TRBJ1-4, with 8 bases fitting TRBD1. Unmatched junction bases numbered 6, after V lost 4 bases and J lost 8 bases. Germline V gene lookup returns CDR1 LGHNA and CDR2 YNFKEQ. The CDR3 sequence is 14 residues long. The CDR3 DNA is TGTGCCAGCAGCCCGGAGGACAGGGACGAAAAACTGTTTTTT. It specifies CASSPEDRDEKLFF.

The V gene is TRBV5-1, the J gene TRBJ2-4, with a weak D call TRBD2 (7 bases). This CDR3 is 13 amino acids long. V lost 3 bases, J lost 7 bases, and 11 bases lay in between. The germline CDR1 and CDR2 sequences are SGHRS and YFSETQ. The CDR3 spells CASSWGRENIQYF. The CDR3 DNA reads as TGCGCCAGCAGCTGGGGGCGGGAGAACATTCAGTACTTC.